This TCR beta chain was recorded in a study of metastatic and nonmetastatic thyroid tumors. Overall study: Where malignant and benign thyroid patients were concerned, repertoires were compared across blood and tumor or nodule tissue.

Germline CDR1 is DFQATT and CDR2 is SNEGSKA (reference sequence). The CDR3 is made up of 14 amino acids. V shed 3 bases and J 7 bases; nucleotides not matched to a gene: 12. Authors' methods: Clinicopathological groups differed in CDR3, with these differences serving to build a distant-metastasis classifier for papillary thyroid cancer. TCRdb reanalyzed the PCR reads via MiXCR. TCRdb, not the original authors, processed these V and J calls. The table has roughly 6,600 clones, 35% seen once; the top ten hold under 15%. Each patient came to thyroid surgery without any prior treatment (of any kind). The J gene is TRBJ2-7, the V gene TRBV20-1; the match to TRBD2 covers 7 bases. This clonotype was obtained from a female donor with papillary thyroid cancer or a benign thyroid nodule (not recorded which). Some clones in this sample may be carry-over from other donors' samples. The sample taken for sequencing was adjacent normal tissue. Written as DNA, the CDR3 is TGCAGTGCTAGTAGACTAGCTGGGTTTGGGGAGCAGTACTTC. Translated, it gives CSASRLAGFGEQYF.